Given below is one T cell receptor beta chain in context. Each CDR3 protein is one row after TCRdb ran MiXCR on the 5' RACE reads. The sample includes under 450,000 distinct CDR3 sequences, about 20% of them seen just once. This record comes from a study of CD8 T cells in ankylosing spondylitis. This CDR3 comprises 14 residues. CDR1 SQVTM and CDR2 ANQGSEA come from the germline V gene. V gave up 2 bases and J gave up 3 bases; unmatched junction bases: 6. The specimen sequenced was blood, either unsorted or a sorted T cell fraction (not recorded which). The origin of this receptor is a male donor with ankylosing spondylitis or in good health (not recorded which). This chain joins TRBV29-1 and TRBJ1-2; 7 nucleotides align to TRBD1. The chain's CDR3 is CSVERQGRDYGYTF. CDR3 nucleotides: TGCAGCGTTGAAAGACAGGGACGGGACTATGGCTACACCTTC.